This TCR beta chain was sequenced for a study of blood T cell repertoires in COVID-19. Clones were sequenced by immunoSEQ multiplex PCR, and TCRdb holds only the in-frame ones, with some missing. This table holds under 350,000 clones, around 90% found once. This CDR3 comprises 13 residues. V was shortened by 3 bases and J by 1 base, with 5 bases between the two germline ends. The specimen was peripheral blood. The sequence was collected from a man aged 70-80 years with acute or convalescent COVID-19. The chain is built from TRBV12-3 or TRBV12-4 and TRBJ2-3; D is uncertain. CDR3 loop: CASSFPGTDTQYF. The CDR3 DNA is TGTGCCAGCAGTTTCCCCGGCACAGATACGCAGTATTTT.